This TCR beta chain derives from a study of vaccination and CD4 T cells after COVID-19. General study findings and limits: Convalescent patients studied were relatively few, and early post-infection timepoints were absent.

Turning to this clonotype: Its specificity is not known.

Treatment described: approximately nine-day PBMC culture with coronavirus spike peptide pools or control peptides (ViraFEST assay). CDR1 is SGHRS, CDR2 YFSETQ, per germline. V was pared by 3 bases and J by 3 bases, with 10 bases between. There are 13 residues in the CDR3. The assay that was used to sequence DNA from cultured CD4+ T cells was the Oncomine TCR Beta short-read assay. TCRdb itself ran the PCR reads through MiXCR, one entry per CDR3 protein. In the table there are about 25,000 distinct CDR3 sequences, about half of which are singletons. This TCR came from a human donor who had recovered from COVID-19. Input material: CD4+ T cells from blood, cultured in vitro. V and J are TRBV5-1 and TRBJ2-7; D uncertain. In DNA form, the CDR3 reads TGCGCCAGCAGCTCTAACGATCTCTACGAGCAGTACTTC. Translation gives CASSSNDLYEQYF.